This T cell receptor beta chain was retrieved from a study of post-analysis software for immune sequencing data. Study results and caveats: Controls showed lower frequencies than patients for a handful of TRBV segments, and TRBV5-6, TRBV5-1 and TRBV20-1 were among these. Samples from one preparation batch, clustered by F measure, grouped strongly together.

The CDR3 is 19 residues long. V lost 4 bases and J lost 0, with 25 bases in between. CDR1 is DFQATT and CDR2 is SNEGSKA in the germline V gene (reference sequence). cDNA libraries for TCR beta contained unique molecular identifiers. TCRdb independently ran MiXCR on the PCR reads; one entry per CDR3 protein. Among more than 350,000 distinct CDR3 sequences listed, over 30% were seen once. Remarks on this clonotype: Its antigen is not identified.

This sequence joins TRBV20-1 and TRBJ2-1, with a weak D call TRBD2 (6 bases). The clonotype comes from a girl aged 2 to 9 with multiple sclerosis. Sample: blood. The CDR3 is CSATMTSFTDGSSYNEQFF. CDR3 DNA: TGCAGTGCTACGATGACTAGTTTTACCGATGGAAGCTCCTACAATGAGCAGTTCTTC.